A single sample is the source of the 19 T cell receptor beta chains below, sequenced in a study of T cells in Graves' hyperthyroidism and ophthalmopathy. The TCR beta CDR3 regions underwent amplification using RNA transcripts as the source. A set of HTBI primers served as the primers for a first-round RT-PCR of the TCR CDR3. One entry per CDR3 protein results from TCRdb running MiXCR on the multiplex PCR reads. The sample holds about 510,000 distinct CDR3 sequences, 14% seen once. The sample comprised blood. Source of these receptors: a woman aged 40 to 50 with Graves' hyperthyroidism.

In its sample, this clonotype was seen many times. The rearrangement links TRBV20-1 to TRBJ2-1, with 12 bases identical to TRBD2. V shed 1 base and J 8 bases; nucleotides not matched to a gene: 6. The CDR3 is 15 amino acids. Germline V gene sequence: CDR1 DFQATT, CDR2 SNEGSKA (reference sequence). CDR3 coding DNA: TGCAGTGCTAGAGGCTGGCTAGCGGGAGGGGATGAGCAGTTCTTC. Encoded protein: CSARGWLAGGDEQFF.

In its sample, this clonotype was seen a few times. The V and J genes are TRBV29-1 and TRBJ2-5; tentatively, D is TRBD2 (5 bases). The CDR3 spans 15 residues. Germline lookup yields CDR1 SQVTM and CDR2 ANQGSEA. V was trimmed by 6 bases and J by 5 bases, leaving 22 bases between them. CDR3 nucleotide sequence: TGCAGCGTGAGCTTTGGTGGGAGCGGCTGGGAGACCCAGTACTTC. It encodes CSVSFGGSGWETQYF.

The sample holds a few counts of this clonotype. The chain combines TRBV12-5 with TRBJ2-3, with no clear D. The germline CDR1 and CDR2 sequences are LGHNT and FRNRAP. The CDR3 extends over 12 amino acids. Trimming stripped 4 bases from V and 2 bases from J, with 4 bases between. The DNA for the CDR3 is TGTGCTAGTGGTTCCTTCACAGATACGCAGTATTTT. This encodes CASGSFTDTQYF.

This clonotype appeared many times. The chain uses TRBV5-1 and TRBJ1-5, with D maybe TRBD1 (5 bases). The germline V gene has CDR1 SGHRS and CDR2 YFSETQ. With 0 bases removed from V and 5 bases from J, the gap between germline ends came to 12 bases. CDR3 size: 15 residues. In DNA, the CDR3 is TGCGCCAGCAGCTTGGAAGGGGCCGACCATCAGCCCCAGCATTTT. Translation gives CASSLEGADHQPQHF.

This rearrangement joins TRBV28 to TRBJ2-2, with 8 bases aligning to TRBD1. Germline V lookup: CDR1 MDHEN, CDR2 SYDVKM. The trim removed 3 bases at V and 0 bases at J, leaving 6 bases unmatched. The length of the CDR3 is 17 residues. This CDR3 reads CASSFPGQGTNTGELFF. CDR3 DNA: TGTGCCAGCAGTTTCCCCGGACAGGGTACGAACACCGGGGAGCTGTTTTTT.

This clonotype turned up a few times. This rearrangement joins TRBV20-1 to TRBJ1-2; possibly TRBD1 for D (5 bases). This CDR3 has 12 residues. CDR1 and CDR2 from the germline V gene are DFQATT and SNEGSKA (reference sequence). Trimming took 6 bases from V and 2 from J, leaving 10 bases between them. CDR3: CSAGTPNYGYTF. CDR3 coding DNA: TGCAGTGCCGGGACTCCGAACTATGGCTACACCTTC.

The J gene is TRBJ2-7, the V gene TRBV4-1, with TRBD1 matching over 9 bases. Germline V gene data show CDR1 as MGHRA and CDR2 as YSYEKL. The V segment lost 4 bases and the J segment 1 base; nucleotides outside the gene matches: 17. The CDR3 extends over 19 amino acids. The CDR3: CASSRSREWTGEDSYEQYF. CDR3 nucleotides: TGCGCCAGCAGCCGATCACGGGAATGGACAGGGGAGGATTCCTACGAGCAGTACTTC.

There are a few counts of this clonotype. J is TRBJ1-1 and V is TRBV20-1; no clear D gene. In germline, CDR1 is DFQATT, CDR2 SNEGSKA (reference sequence). V was clipped by 6 bases and J by 0 bases, with 8 bases between them. The CDR3 is made up of 12 amino acids. The CDR3, as DNA: TGCAGTGCAACTACACTGAACACTGAAGCTTTCTTT. It encodes CSATTLNTEAFF.

Ten or more counts support this clonotype. This chain uses TRBV18 with TRBJ2-7, with 7 bases aligning to TRBD1. Germline CDR1 and CDR2: KGHSH and LQKENI. This CDR3 is 15 amino acids long. V lost 3 bases to trimming and J lost 3 bases; unmatched junction nucleotides: 8. The CDR3 protein is CASSPSDRPIYEQYF. CDR3 coding DNA: TGTGCCAGCTCACCGTCGGACAGGCCCATCTACGAGCAGTACTTC.

This clonotype was counted many times. V and J are TRBV6-1 and TRBJ2-1; tentatively, D is TRBD2 (6 bases). Germline assignment: CDR1 MNHNS and CDR2 SASEGT. The V and J ends lost 6 bases and 6 bases respectively, with 21 bases between them. The CDR3 contains 16 residues. The DNA of the CDR3 is TGTGCCAGCAGCCTTGAGATATCGGGAGTGAGCAATGAGCAGTTCTTC. As protein: CASSLEISGVSNEQFF.

This clonotype was seen many times. J is TRBJ2-7 and V is TRBV11-2; 8 nucleotides match TRBD2. Germline assignment: CDR1 SGHAT and CDR2 FQNNGV. J gave up 5 bases and V 5 bases, and 11 bases lay outside the gene matches. The length of the CDR3 is 15 residues. The CDR3 is CASSHRSGIIDEQYF. The DNA of the CDR3 is TGTGCCAGCAGCCACCGTAGCGGGATTATCGACGAGCAGTACTTC.

In regard to this clonotype: This may arise from a read error, as a much more abundant clone is one base away. The V gene is TRBV28, the J gene TRBJ1-6; possibly TRBD1 for D (6 bases). CDR1 MDHEN and CDR2 SYDVKM come from the germline V gene. The CDR3 contains 14 residues. CDR3 DNA: TGTGCCAGCAGGTTACAGGGAAATAATCCACCCCTCCACTTT. Translated: CASRLQGNNPPLHF.

This chain joins TRBV28 and TRBJ2-2; D is undetermined. The ends were cut back, 9 bases at V and 3 bases at J, with 14 bases in the middle. CDR1 is MDHEN, CDR2 SYDVKM, per germline. This CDR3 region has 14 residues. CDR3 in amino acids: CASSIGSYTGELFF. Written as DNA, the CDR3 is TGTGCCAGTAGTATCGGGTCCTACACCGGGGAGCTGTTTTTT.

There are many counts of this clonotype. The rearrangement uses TRBV5-1 and TRBJ2-3; 15 bases fit TRBD2. The CDR3 contains 16 residues. The germline gives CDR1 SGHRS, CDR2 YFSETQ. J gave up 5 bases and V 2 bases, and 3 bases lay outside the gene matches. CDR3 residues: CASSLPGLAGGDTQYF. Written as DNA, the CDR3 is TGCGCCAGCAGCTTACCGGGACTAGCGGGAGGAGATACGCAGTATTTT.

This chain links TRBV6-1 with TRBJ2-7; 10 bases match TRBD2. V dropped 6 bases and J dropped 2; count of bases not matched to a gene: 7. Per germline, CDR1 MNHNS and CDR2 SASEGT. The CDR3 totals 15 residues. CDR3 sequence reads: CASRSSGRRTYEQYF. Here the CDR3 DNA reads TGTGCCAGCAGAAGTAGCGGGAGGCGTACCTACGAGCAGTACTTC.

This clonotype occurred a few times. The rearrangement uses TRBV28 and TRBJ1-1, with 8 nucleotides matching TRBD1. The J segment lost 3 bases and the V segment lost 2 bases, leaving 5 bases of the junction unmatched. Germline CDR1 MDHEN, CDR2 SYDVKM. The CDR3 has 15 amino acids. The CDR3 DNA sequence: TGTGCCAGCAGTTTAGAAACAGGGGGTCACACTGAAGCTTTCTTT. Encoded protein: CASSLETGGHTEAFF.

This clonotype was seen ten or more times. V gene TRBV7-8 combines with J gene TRBJ2-7; no reliable D call. V shed 1 base and J shed 3 bases, with 13 bases lying between them. The CDR3 has 15 residues. Germline CDR1 and CDR2: SGHVS and FQNEAQ. CDR3 coding DNA: TGTGCCAGCAGCTTAGAGAGCACAGCTCACTACGAGCAGTACTTC. Amino acids: CASSLESTAHYEQYF.

The chain uses TRBV15 and TRBJ1-5; unclear D gene. V was pared by 0 bases and J by 2 bases, with 14 bases between. This CDR3 contains 17 residues. Germline V gives CDR1 LNHNV, CDR2 YYDKDF (reference sequence). The CDR3 here is CATSRDFGPRGNQPQHF. The CDR3 region has the DNA TGTGCCACCAGCAGAGATTTCGGGCCGAGGGGCAATCAGCCCCAGCATTTT. Looking up the rest from reference TRBV15 and TRBJ1-5 gives the full variable domain: DAMVIQNPRYQVTQFGKPVTLSCSQTLNHNVMYWYQQKSSQAPKLLFHYYDKDFNNEADTPDNFQSRRPNTSFCFLDIRSPGLGDTAMYLCATSRDFGPRGNQPQHFGDGTRLSIL.

This clonotype turned up a few times. In DNA form, the CDR3 reads TGTGCCAGCCATCGGGCTAATACGCAGTATTTT. Amino acid sequence: CASHRANTQYF. The chain links TRBV7-2 to TRBJ2-3, with D unclear. This CDR3 has 11 amino acids. Germline V gene lookup returns CDR1 SGHTA and CDR2 FQGNSA. V dropped 8 bases and J dropped 7 bases, with 10 bases sitting between them.